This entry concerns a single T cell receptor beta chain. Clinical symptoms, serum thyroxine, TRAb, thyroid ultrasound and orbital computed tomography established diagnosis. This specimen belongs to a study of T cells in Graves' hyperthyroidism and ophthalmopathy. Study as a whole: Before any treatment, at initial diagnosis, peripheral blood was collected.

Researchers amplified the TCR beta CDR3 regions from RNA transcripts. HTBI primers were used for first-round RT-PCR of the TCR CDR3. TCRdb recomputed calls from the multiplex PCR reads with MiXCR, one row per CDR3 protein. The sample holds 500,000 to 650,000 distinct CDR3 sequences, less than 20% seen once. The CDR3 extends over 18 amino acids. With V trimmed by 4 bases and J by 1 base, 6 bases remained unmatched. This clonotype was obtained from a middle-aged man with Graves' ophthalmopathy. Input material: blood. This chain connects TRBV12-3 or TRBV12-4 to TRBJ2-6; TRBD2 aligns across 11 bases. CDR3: CASSSTSGGRSGANVLTF. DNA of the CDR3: TGTGCCAGCAGTTCTACTAGCGGGGGAAGATCTGGGGCCAACGTCCTGACTTTC.